This T cell receptor beta chain was recorded in a study of blood T cell repertoires in COVID-19. Turning to the study itself: Samples representing acute and convalescent COVID-19 were sourced from the United States, Italy and Spain.

One Seattle source followed patients from active infection through their disease course. Sequencing was performed with immunoSEQ multiplex PCR; in TCRdb, only in-frame clones are kept and a portion is missing. The data show some 290,000 clones, about 88% seen once. This clone was counted a single time. This CDR3 comprises 15 residues. After removal of 1 base from V and 7 bases from J, the junction contained 8 bases not matched to a gene. Germline lookup yields CDR1 SGHTA and CDR2 FQGTGA. This receptor was identified in a woman aged 25 to 39 with COVID-19, enrolled during active disease. The sequenced sample was peripheral blood. The V call is TRBV7-3, the J call TRBJ1-2; 8 bases fit TRBD1. Here the CDR3 DNA reads TGTGCCAGCAGCTTAATAAGGACAGGGAAGATTGGCTACACCTTC. This sequence encodes CASSLIRTGKIGYTF.